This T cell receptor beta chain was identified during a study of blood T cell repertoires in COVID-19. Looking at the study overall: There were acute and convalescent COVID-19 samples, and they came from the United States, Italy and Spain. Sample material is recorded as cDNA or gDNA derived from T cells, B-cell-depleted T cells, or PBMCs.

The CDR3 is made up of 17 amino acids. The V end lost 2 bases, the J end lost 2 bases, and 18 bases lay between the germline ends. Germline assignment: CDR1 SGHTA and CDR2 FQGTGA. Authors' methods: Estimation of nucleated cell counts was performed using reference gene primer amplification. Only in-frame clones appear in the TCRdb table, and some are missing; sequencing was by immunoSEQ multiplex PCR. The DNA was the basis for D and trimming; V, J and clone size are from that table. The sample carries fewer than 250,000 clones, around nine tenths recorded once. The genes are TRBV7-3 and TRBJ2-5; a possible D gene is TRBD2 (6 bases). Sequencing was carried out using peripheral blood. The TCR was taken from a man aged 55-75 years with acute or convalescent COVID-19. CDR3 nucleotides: TGTGCCAGCAGCTTAGGTCTGGGTGCGGGAACGCAAGAGACCCAGTACTTC. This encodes CASSLGLGAGTQETQYF. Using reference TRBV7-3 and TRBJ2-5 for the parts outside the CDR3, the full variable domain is GAGVSQTPSNKVTEKGKYVELRCDPISGHTALYWYRQSLGQGPEFLIYFQGTGAADDSGLPNDRFFAVRPEGSVSTLKIQRTERGDSAVYLCASSLGLGAGTQETQYFGPGTRLLVL.